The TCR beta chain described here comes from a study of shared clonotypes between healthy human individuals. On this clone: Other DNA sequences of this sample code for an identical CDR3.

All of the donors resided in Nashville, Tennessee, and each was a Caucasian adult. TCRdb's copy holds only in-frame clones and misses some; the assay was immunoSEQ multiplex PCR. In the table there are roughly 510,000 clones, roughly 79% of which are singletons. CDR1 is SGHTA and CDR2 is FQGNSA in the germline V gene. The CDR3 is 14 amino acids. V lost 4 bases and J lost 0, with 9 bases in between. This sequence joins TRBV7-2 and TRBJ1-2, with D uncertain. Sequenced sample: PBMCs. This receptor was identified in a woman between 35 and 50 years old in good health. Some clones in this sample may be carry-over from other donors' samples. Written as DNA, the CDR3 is TGTGCCAGCAGCTCGAGTGGGGCTAACTATGGCTACACCTTC. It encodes CASSSSGANYGYTF.